This TCR beta chain is drawn from a study of regulatory T cells. Study-wide results and caveats: In CD3G-deficient patients, conventional CD4+ T cells were enriched for hydrophobic CDR3 residues at positions 6 and 7.

For this clone: Its antigen is unknown.

Amplification used 52 TRBV primers and 13 TRBJ primers. The table came from immunoSEQ multiplex PCR; TCRdb's copy has only in-frame clones and leaves some out. The sample records under 35,000 clones, approximately 93% being singletons. The ends lost 5 bases at V and 6 bases at J; junction bases unmatched: 12. This CDR3 has 15 amino acids. Germline values: CDR1 MDHEN, CDR2 SYDVKM. The clonotype originates from a child aged 2 to 15 with CD3G deficiency. The chain joins TRBV28 to TRBJ1-2; 7 bases align to TRBD1. The material sequenced was conventional CD4+ T cells sorted from blood. The CDR3 sequence: CASSPMGATGHGYTF. DNA of the CDR3: TGTGCCAGCAGTCCTATGGGGGCGACAGGGCATGGCTACACCTTC.